These T cell receptor beta chains were read from a single sample in a study of shared clonotypes between healthy human individuals. Method: immunoSEQ multiplex PCR; TCRdb's copy keeps in-frame clones and lacks some. The sample contains 800,000 or so clones, just over 95% of which appear only once. Sequencing used naive CD8+ T cells sorted from blood. These receptors came from a man aged 25-45 years in good health. Both conserved end residues are part of each CDR3. The D gene is left open where the match is weak. Not all rows give a size; the values are once, few, many and, for expanded clones, a class.

-	TRBV7-9	TRBJ2-7	-	CASSLPGRYEQYF	TGTGCCAGCAGCTTACCCGGCCGCTACGAGCAGTACTTC
-	TRBV4-1	TRBJ2-3	TRBD1	CASSPGTGSDTQYF	TGCGCCAGCAGCCCGGGGACAGGGTCTGATACGCAGTATTTT
-	TRBV27	TRBJ2-1	TRBD2	CASSTRTSGYNEQFF	TGTGCCAGCAGTACTAGGACTAGCGGTTACAATGAGCAGTTCTTC
-	TRBV7-6	TRBJ2-1	TRBD2	CASSLSGSDEQFF	TGTGCCAGCAGCTTAAGCGGGAGTGATGAGCAGTTCTTC
-	TRBV7-8	TRBJ2-3	-	CASSALMGQGALAGGLIGTQYF	TGTGCCAGCAGCGCACTTATGGGACAGGGGGCTCTAGCGGGAGGTTTAATCGGTACGCAGTATTTT
-	TRBV19	TRBJ2-1	-	CASSIGGTTFNEQFF	TGTGCCAGTAGTATAGGCGGGACCACCTTCAATGAGCAGTTCTTC
-	TRBV6-1	TRBJ2-7	-	CASSDLQSSYEQYF	TGTGCCAGCAGTGATCTACAGAGCTCCTACGAGCAGTACTTC
once	TRBV6-5	TRBJ2-7	-	CASSPHSNYEQYF	TGTGCCAGCAGTCCCCATTCCAATTACGAGCAGTACTTC
-	TRBV28	TRBJ2-1	-	CASSLMSDEQFF	TGTGCCAGCAGTTTAATGAGCGATGAGCAGTTCTTC
-	TRBV9	TRBJ2-2	-	CASTANTGELFF	TGTGCCAGCACCGCGAACACCGGGGAGCTGTTTTTT
-	TRBV19	TRBJ2-7	TRBD1	CASRAFGTGGYEQYF	TGTGCCAGTAGGGCGTTCGGGACAGGGGGCTACGAGCAGTACTTC
-	TRBV4-1	TRBJ2-7	TRBD1	CASSLTPGQAGEQYF	TGCGCCAGCAGCCTAACGCCGGGACAGGCCGGCGAGCAGTACTTC
once	TRBV6-5	TRBJ2-1	-	CASSPRSYNEQFF	TGTGCCAGCAGTCCAAGATCCTACAATGAGCAGTTCTTC
-	TRBV29-1	TRBJ2-2	TRBD2	CSVQAGGPIGELFF	TGCAGCGTCCAAGCGGGAGGGCCTATCGGGGAGCTGTTTTTT
-	TRBV4-1	TRBJ2-2	-	CASSQSGVSAGELFF	TGCGCCAGCAGCCAATCGGGAGTAAGCGCCGGGGAGCTGTTTTTT
once	TRBV19	TRBJ2-2	TRBD1	CASRPDRADDTGELFF	TGTGCCAGTAGACCCGACAGGGCGGATGACACCGGGGAGCTGTTTTTT
-	TRBV7-9	TRBJ2-5	TRBD1	CASSKPRTGEETQYF	TGTGCCAGCAGCAAACCCCGGACAGGGGAAGAGACCCAGTACTTC
-	TRBV29-1	TRBJ2-7	-	CSVDDSGLSNEQYF	TGCAGCGTCGACGACAGCGGTCTCAGCAACGAGCAGTACTTC
-	TRBV14	TRBJ1-3	-	CASSLWTARAGNTIYF	TGTGCCAGCAGCCTATGGACGGCCCGGGCTGGAAACACCATATATTTT
-	TRBV19	TRBJ2-7	-	CASSAGRMYEQYF	TGTGCCAGTAGCGCCGGGCGGATGTACGAGCAGTACTTC
-	TRBV10-3	TRBJ2-7	TRBD1	CAISASGQASYEQYF	TGTGCCATCAGTGCCTCGGGACAGGCATCCTACGAGCAGTACTTC
few	TRBV4-3	TRBJ2-3	TRBD1	CASSQDPGGTFADTQYF	TGCGCCAGCAGCCAAGACCCAGGGGGCACTTTCGCAGATACGCAGTATTTT
-	TRBV19	TRBJ2-7	-	CASSSQQGVVEQYF	TGTGCCAGTAGTAGTCAGCAGGGAGTCGTGGAGCAGTACTTC
-	TRBV9	TRBJ2-7	TRBD2	CASSLAGGPSYEQYF	TGTGCCAGCAGTTTGGCGGGAGGGCCGTCCTACGAGCAGTACTTC
-	TRBV6-4	TRBJ1-5	-	CASSDSGRGMGQPQHF	TGTGCCAGCAGTGACTCGGGCAGGGGTATGGGTCAGCCCCAGCATTTT
-	TRBV10-1	TRBJ1-1	-	CASSESAGPRTEAFF	TGCGCCAGCAGTGAGTCGGCCGGCCCTAGGACTGAAGCTTTCTTT
-	TRBV11-2	TRBJ2-7	TRBD2	CASSLFWASGYYEQYF	TGTGCCAGCAGCTTATTTTGGGCTAGCGGATACTACGAGCAGTACTTC
once	TRBV11-2	TRBJ2-7	-	CASRNMHEQYF	TGTGCCAGCAGAAATATGCACGAGCAGTACTTC